A single T cell receptor beta chain is shown here with its context. The sample originates from a study of monozygotic twins with inflammatory bowel disease. TCRdb re-called the 5' RACE reads, yielding one record per CDR3 amino acid sequence without DNA. The sample table includes some 450,000 distinct CDR3 sequences. Germline V gene data show CDR1 as MNHNS and CDR2 as SASEGT. This CDR3 spans 14 amino acids. Total RNA from whole blood was isolated with no T cell sorting. Sequencing input: blood. The V gene is TRBV6-1, the J gene TRBJ2-2; TCRdb reports TRBD2, a call that lacks DNA to check it against. The sequence was collected from a human donor with ulcerative colitis or Crohn's disease, or a healthy co-twin of an affected twin (not recorded which). CDR3 in amino acids: CASSERDYPGELFF.